The sequence of this TCR beta chain was determined in a study of spatial heterogeneity in lung cancer. At the level of the study: The cohort: approximately 74 early-stage, untreated non-small cell lung cancer patients. Sequences of the beta chain were consistently detected in greater numbers than alpha-chain sequences.

The V end was cut by 4 bases, the J end by 4 bases, with 14 bases between. This CDR3 has 14 amino acids. The germline gives CDR1 SGHRS, CDR2 YFSETQ. The time point was: blood at routine non-recurrence follow-up after resection. Unsorted samples of tumor, nontumor lung or frozen PBMC had their whole RNA sequenced. TCRdb independently ran MiXCR on the 5' RACE reads; one entry per CDR3 protein. The data show approximately 50,000 distinct CDR3 sequences, roughly 7.4% seen once. Overall study results and limits: At resection, ubiquitous expanded tumor TCRs appeared in blood more than at follow-up.

This clonotype occurred a few times. Its antigen remains unidentified. Sequenced material: PBMCs, taken at follow-up. The clonotype comes from a female donor with early-stage non-small cell lung cancer. The J gene is TRBJ1-2, the V gene TRBV5-1, with D uncertain. The CDR3 is CASSPLEGFYGYTF. CDR3 coding DNA: TGCGCCAGCAGCCCCTTGGAGGGATTCTATGGCTACACCTTC.